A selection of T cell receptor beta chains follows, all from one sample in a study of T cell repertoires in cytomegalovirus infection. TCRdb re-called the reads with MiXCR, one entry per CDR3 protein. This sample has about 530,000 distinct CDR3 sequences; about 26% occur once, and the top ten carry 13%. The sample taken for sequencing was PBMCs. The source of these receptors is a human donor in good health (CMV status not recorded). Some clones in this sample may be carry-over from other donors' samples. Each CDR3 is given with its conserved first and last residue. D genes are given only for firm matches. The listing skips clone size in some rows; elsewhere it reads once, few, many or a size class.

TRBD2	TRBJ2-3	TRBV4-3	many	CASSHSGSTDTQYF	TGCGCCAGCAGCCATAGCGGGTCCACAGATACGCAGTATTTT
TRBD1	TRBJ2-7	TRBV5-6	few	CASSFGTGRYEQYF	TGTGCCAGCAGCTTCGGGACAGGGCGCTACGAGCAGTACTTC
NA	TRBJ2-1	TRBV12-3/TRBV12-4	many	CASSWKESYNEQFF	TGTGCCAGCAGTTGGAAGGAAAGCTACAATGAGCAGTTCTTC
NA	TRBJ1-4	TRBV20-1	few	CSAEDGGGEKLFF	TGCAGTGCTGAGGATGGGGGGGGGGAAAAACTGTTTTTT
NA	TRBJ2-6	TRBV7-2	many	CASSLDGSGANVLTF	TGTGCCAGCAGCTTAGATGGTTCCGGGGCCAACGTCCTGACTTTC
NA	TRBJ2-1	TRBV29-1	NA	CSVEPSGRTRNEQFF	TGCAGCGTTGAACCCTCCGGTCGGACAAGGAATGAGCAGTTCTTC
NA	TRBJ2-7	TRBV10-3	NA	CAISGLGSEQYF	TGTGCCATCAGTGGACTAGGTTCGGAGCAGTACTTC
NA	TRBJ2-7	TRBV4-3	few	CASSQLEGAFYEQYF	TGCGCCAGCAGCCAACTAGAAGGCGCTTTCTACGAGCAGTACTTC
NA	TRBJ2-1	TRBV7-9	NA	CASSPPGGPSNEQFF	TGTGCCAGCAGCCCTCCTGGGGGGCCCTCTAATGAGCAGTTCTTC
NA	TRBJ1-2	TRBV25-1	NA	CASSELTAIYGYTF	TGTGCCAGCAGTGAATTAACAGCAATCTATGGCTACACCTTC
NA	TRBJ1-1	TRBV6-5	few	CASSYLGDTEAFF	TGTGCCAGCAGTTATTTGGGGGACACTGAAGCTTTCTTT
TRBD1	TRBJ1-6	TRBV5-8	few	CASSLGGQGSPLHF	TGTGCCAGCAGCTTAGGGGGACAGGGTTCACCCCTCCACTTT
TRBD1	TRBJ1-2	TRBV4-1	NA	CASSPGQGSLYGYTF	TGCGCCAGCAGCCCCGGACAGGGTAGTCTATATGGCTACACCTTC
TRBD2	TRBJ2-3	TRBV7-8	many	CASSLSGRASDTQYF	TGTGCCAGCAGCTTAAGCGGGAGGGCATCAGATACGCAGTATTTT
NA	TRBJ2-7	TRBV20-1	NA	CSARVGSHEQYF	TGCAGTGCTAGAGTAGGATCTCACGAGCAGTACTTC
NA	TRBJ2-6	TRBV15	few	CATSRVGSRSGANVLTF	TGTGCCACCAGCAGAGTGGGGTCCCGCTCTGGGGCCAACGTCCTGACTTTC
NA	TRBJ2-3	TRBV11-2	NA	CASRNAPRKVPDTQYF	TGTGCCAGCAGAAACGCCCCGCGGAAGGTCCCAGATACGCAGTATTTT
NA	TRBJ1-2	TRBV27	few	CASSASGPKDGYTF	TGTGCCAGCAGTGCCTCGGGACCAAAGGATGGCTACACCTTC
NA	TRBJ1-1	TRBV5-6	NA	CASTQVGWNTEAFF	TGTGCCAGCACCCAAGTCGGGTGGAACACTGAAGCTTTCTTT
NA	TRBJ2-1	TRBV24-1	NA	CATSDPRVLDNEQFF	TGTGCCACCAGTGATCCGCGGGTATTGGACAATGAGCAGTTCTTC
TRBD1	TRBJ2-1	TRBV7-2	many	CASSLLGGSSYNEQFF	TGTGCCAGCAGCTTACTAGGGGGCAGCTCCTACAATGAGCAGTTCTTC
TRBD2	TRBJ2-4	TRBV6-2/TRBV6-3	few	CASQSSGGNIQYF	TGTGCCAGCCAGTCTAGCGGGGGTAACATTCAGTACTTC
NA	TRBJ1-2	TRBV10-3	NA	CAARGQLIVYGYTF	TGTGCCGCCCGAGGACAGCTAATTGTCTATGGCTACACCTTC
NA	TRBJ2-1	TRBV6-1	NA	CATESGYPFF	TGTGCCACCGAATCAGGGTATCCGTTCTTC
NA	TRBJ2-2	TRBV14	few	CASSLPDFSGPNTGELFF	TGTGCCAGCAGCCTTCCCGATTTTTCAGGGCCGAACACCGGGGAGCTGTTTTTT
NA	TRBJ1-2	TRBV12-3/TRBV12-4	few	CASSPRDGHRNYTF	TGTGCCAGCAGTCCACGGGACGGCCACCGCAACTACACCTTC
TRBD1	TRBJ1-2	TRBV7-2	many	CASSLATTGRYGYTF	TGTGCCAGCAGCTTAGCTACGACAGGGAGGTATGGCTACACCTTC
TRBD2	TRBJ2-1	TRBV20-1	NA	CSATKSGTSGRNEQFF	TGCAGTGCCACGAAATCCGGGACTAGCGGGAGGAATGAGCAGTTCTTC
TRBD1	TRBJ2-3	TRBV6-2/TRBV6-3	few	CASSYQWTGRATQYF	TGTGCCAGCAGTTACCAATGGACAGGCCGAGCTACGCAGTATTTT
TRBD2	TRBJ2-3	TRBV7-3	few	CASSSGLAGGIPDTQYF	TGTGCCAGCAGCTCTGGACTAGCGGGAGGTATCCCAGATACGCAGTATTTT
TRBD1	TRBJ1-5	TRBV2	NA	CASSDAGGSQPQHF	TGTGCCAGCAGTGATGCAGGGGGAAGCCAGCCCCAGCATTTT
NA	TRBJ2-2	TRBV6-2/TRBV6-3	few	CASSKLAGSNTGELFF	TGTGCCAGCAGCAAACTAGCCGGGTCGAACACCGGGGAGCTGTTTTTT
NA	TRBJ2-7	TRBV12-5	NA	CASGFRAEFAYEQYF	TGTGCTAGTGGCTTTCGGGCGGAGTTCGCGTACGAGCAGTACTTC
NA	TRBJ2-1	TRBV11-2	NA	CASSFQGTYNEQFF	TGTGCCAGCAGCTTCCAAGGGACTTACAATGAGCAGTTCTTC
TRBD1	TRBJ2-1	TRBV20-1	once	CSASPRDRGGNEQFF	TGCAGTGCTAGCCCCAGGGACAGGGGAGGCAATGAGCAGTTCTTC
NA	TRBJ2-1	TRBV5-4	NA	CASSPLVPAGEQFF	TGTGCCAGCAGCCCTCTAGTTCCAGCAGGCGAGCAGTTCTTC
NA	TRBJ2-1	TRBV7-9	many	CASREGGDNEQFF	TGTGCCAGCAGAGAAGGGGGAGACAATGAGCAGTTCTTC
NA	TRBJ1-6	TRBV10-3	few	CAISERGSSYNSPLHF	TGTGCCATCAGTGAGAGAGGTAGCTCCTATAATTCACCCCTCCACTTT
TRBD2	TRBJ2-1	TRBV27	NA	CASSLSVSRRLADNEQFF	TGTGCCAGCAGTTTATCGGTCAGCAGGAGACTAGCGGACAATGAGCAGTTCTTC
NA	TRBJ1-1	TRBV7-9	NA	CASSSTPTRGAGEAFF	TGTGCCAGCAGCTCCACCCCAACCCGGGGGGCTGGAGAAGCTTTCTTT
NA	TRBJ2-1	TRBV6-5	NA	CASSYLGTGNEQFF	TGTGCCAGCAGTTACCTCGGGACGGGGAATGAGCAGTTCTTC
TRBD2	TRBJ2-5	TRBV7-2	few	CASSLATSGRAWETQYF	TGTGCCAGCAGCTTAGCCACTAGCGGGAGAGCGTGGGAGACCCAGTACTTC
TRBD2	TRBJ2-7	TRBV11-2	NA	CASSQQGAGVTYEQYF	TGTGCCAGCAGTCAACAAGGAGCGGGAGTGACCTACGAGCAGTACTTC
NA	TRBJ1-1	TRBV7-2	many	CASSLASGTNTEAFF	TGTGCCAGCAGCTTAGCGTCGGGCACCAACACTGAAGCTTTCTTT
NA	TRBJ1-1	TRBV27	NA	CASSDITRRRIAFF	TGTGCCAGCAGTGATATCACCCGGAGACGAATTGCTTTCTTT
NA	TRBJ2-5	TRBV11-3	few	CASSWGHVQETQYF	TGTGCCAGCAGCTGGGGACACGTCCAAGAGACCCAGTACTTC
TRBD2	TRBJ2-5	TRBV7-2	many	CASSLKGAGVVNRYQETQYF	TGTGCCAGCAGCTTGAAAGGCGCGGGAGTCGTCAATCGTTACCAAGAGACCCAGTACTTC
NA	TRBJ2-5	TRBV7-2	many	CASSLVSSLRRQETQYF	TGTGCCAGCAGCTTAGTGTCCTCTCTCCGACGCCAAGAGACCCAGTACTTC
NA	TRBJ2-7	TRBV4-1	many	CASSQDLGWTYEQYF	TGCGCCAGCAGCCAAGATCTGGGGTGGACATACGAGCAGTACTTC